This TCR beta chain was observed in a study of OX40 agonist ivuxolimab in advanced cancers. As for the study in general: The group had a mean age of 60 years, ranged from 23 to 79, and was 80% to 90% male. Eligibility admitted prior anti-PD-1, anti-PD-L1 or anti-CTLA-4 therapy; about 42% had some. Study findings and constraints: In the 0.1-3.0 mg/kg groups, partial responders showed among the lowest expansion.

Trimming took 1 base from V and 6 from J, leaving 6 bases between them. The CDR3 is 12 amino acids. CDR1 is LNHDA, CDR2 SQIVND, per germline (reference sequence). The protocol was immunoSEQ multiplex PCR, while the TCRdb copy is restricted to in-frame clones and leaves out a portion. The data hold tens of thousands of clones, with 70% to 90% observed a single time. Enrollment shut out patients with autoimmune disease history or systemic immunosuppression. Details on this clone: Its antigen is as yet unknown.

Sequences were derived from CD4+ or CD8+ T cells sorted from blood, sampled in a trial of the OX40 agonist ivuxolimab. The rearrangement uses TRBV19 and TRBJ1-2; D is unresolved. The TCR sequence derives from an adult with an advanced solid tumor such as melanoma, head and neck, liver or kidney cancer. The CDR3 is CASSIGGNGYTF. CDR3 DNA sequence: TGTGCCAGTAGTATAGGGGGAAATGGCTACACCTTC.